This T cell receptor beta chain was identified during a study of OX40 agonist ivuxolimab in advanced cancers. The CDR3 is made up of 14 amino acids. Germline V lookup: CDR1 MNHNY, CDR2 SVGAGI (reference sequence). The V and J ends lost 4 bases and 9 bases, in that order; junction bases with no gene match: 7. Measured with immunoSEQ multiplex PCR; TCRdb has only the in-frame clones, and not every one. The data contain 45,000 or so clones, about 79% of them seen just once; the ten biggest clones take up 2.6%. Study outcomes and limitations: At 0.1 to 3.0 mg/kg, clonal expansion of CD4+ and CD8+ blood T cells had occurred by week 6.

With respect to this clone: Its antigen is still unknown.

Sequences were derived from CD4+ or CD8+ T cells sorted from blood, sampled in a trial of the OX40 agonist ivuxolimab. The receptor comes from an adult with an advanced solid tumor such as melanoma, head and neck, liver or kidney cancer. This rearrangement joins TRBV6-6 to TRBJ2-1; 9 nucleotides match TRBD1. The CDR3 DNA follows: TGTGCCAGCAGTTCCGGGACAGGGATCCGTGAGCAGTTCTTC. Protein product: CASSSGTGIREQFF.